One and the same sample provided the 6 T cell receptor beta chains below, sequenced in a study of cytomegalovirus exposure and HLA in healthy donors (dated by TCRdb to about 2017). Receptor amplification or capture employed the immunoSEQ multiplex PCR assay. A mixture of 60 forward primers for TCR Vbeta segments and 13 reverse primers for TCR Jbeta segments was used in the multiplex PCR. Drawn from immuneACCESS, this table holds only the in-frame rearrangements with V and J called that TCRdb kept. Clones are partly lost; checked studies trace under half to an unresolved V gene and leave the rest unexplained. The sample table shows approximately 150,000 clones, and just over 70% are seen once. The biggest ten clones account for 4.5% to 5% of the sample. The sequenced sample was PBMCs. The source of these receptors is a man between 18 and 35 years old in good health and CMV-seropositive.

The chain has TRBV28 and TRBJ1-2, with 7 bases fitting TRBD1. Germline CDR1 MDHEN, CDR2 SYDVKM. The CDR3 runs to 16 residues. With V trimmed by 6 bases and J by 6 bases, 16 bases remained unmatched. The CDR3 bases are TGTGCCAGCAGCCCAGGACAGGAGCACCTTTTAAATGGCTACACCTTC. Its translation is CASSPGQEHLLNGYTF.

V usage is TRBV21-1 and J usage is TRBJ1-5; the listed D gene, TRBD1, was not tested against the DNA. TRBV21-1 is given as a pseudogene. This CDR3 comprises 16 residues. For the CDR3, the DNA is TGTGCCAGCAGCGACCCCCGGACACCCCAAGAAAGGCCCCAGCATTTT. Translating it yields CASSDPRTPQERPQHF.

The J gene is TRBJ1-1, the V gene TRBV30; no reliable D call. V lost 2 bases to trimming and J lost 1 base, with 11 bases between them. The CDR3 has 14 amino acids. The V gene's germline CDR1 is GTSNPN and CDR2 SVGIG (reference sequence). The DNA of the CDR3 is TGTGCCTGGAGTCGTTTGTTTTCGAACACTGAAGCTTTCTTT. Translation: CAWSRLFSNTEAFF.

The chain combines TRBV7-9 with TRBJ2-6; D unclear. Germline V gene data show CDR1 as SEHNR and CDR2 as FQNEAQ (reference sequence). The ends were cut back, 6 bases at V and 0 bases at J, with 6 bases in the middle. This CDR3 is built from 14 residues. The CDR3: CASRESSGANVLTF. The CDR3 coding sequence is TGTGCCAGCAGAGAGAGCTCTGGGGCCAACGTCCTGACTTTC.

The chain is built from TRBV5-4 and TRBJ2-7; D is perhaps TRBD1 or TRBD2 (5 bases each). CDR1 SGHNT and CDR2 YYREEE come from the germline V gene (reference sequence). Trimming cost V 0 bases and J 0 bases, with 7 bases left between them. This CDR3 comprises 14 residues. Here the CDR3 reads CASSLAGGSYEQYV. The CDR3 DNA is TGTGCCAGCAGCTTGGCTGGGGGCTCCTACGAGCAGTACGTC.

This clone has just one count. The V call is TRBV6-4, the J call TRBJ1-2; D possibly corresponds to TRBD1 (5 bases). Germline lookup yields CDR1 MRHNA and CDR2 SNTAGT. V lost 4 bases and J 2 bases, leaving 8 bases between the germline ends. This CDR3 spans 13 amino acids. The CDR3 DNA is TGTGCCAGCAGTGCGGGGGGGAACTATGGCTACACCTTC. It codes for CASSAGGNYGYTF.